This T cell receptor (beta chain) originates from a study of STAT5B mutations in CD4+ large granular lymphocyte leukemia. For the study at large: The CDR3 'QG' motif was associated with a particular HLA allele among healthy donors. Points from the study as a whole: Without putative leukemic clones, patient CD4-sorted repertoires remained more clonal than healthy CD4+ repertoires.

This was a survey-level run. Sequencing used immunoSEQ multiplex PCR; TCRdb keeps in-frame clones, though not all of them. Found here are roughly 34,000 clones, more than 80% of them singletons; the top ten hold around 4.3%. Remarks on this clone: Its specificity is not known.

The clonotype comes from a human donor in good health. Source material: CD4+ T cells from blood buffy coats.

The DNA for the CDR3 is TGTGCCACCCGGACAGCGACTAGCGGGGGGGAGACCCAGTACTTC. It is translated as CATRTATSGGETQYF. This chain uses TRBV10-3 with TRBJ2-5, with 13 bases matching TRBD2. Germline-derived CDR1 and CDR2 are ENHRY and SYGVKD. The CDR3 loop spans 15 amino acids. The V and J ends lost 10 bases and 5 bases, in that order; junction bases with no gene match: 10.